This TCR beta chain was sequenced during a study of PD-1 blockade in classical Hodgkin lymphoma. Note on this clone: Its specificity is unknown.

Germline assignment: CDR1 SEHNR and CDR2 FQNEAQ (reference sequence). There are 15 residues in the CDR3. The junction had 0 bases not matched to a gene; V was cut back by 4 bases and J by 3 bases. All trial patients relapsed after autologous stem cell transplantation. The table came from immunoSEQ multiplex PCR; TCRdb's copy has only in-frame clones and leaves some out. The data contain 95,000 to 100,000 clones, about 89% of them seen just once; the ten biggest clones take up about 6.1%. Points from the study as a whole: Among the patients, those starting nivolumab under 1 year after ASCT were excluded. Why the repertoires differ is still unclear, perhaps disease activity or prior therapy. Newly diagnosed patients and complete responders had comparable diversity at baseline. Newly diagnosed patients were said to have less baseline TCR diversity than healthy donors did.

Sample: peripheral blood mononuclear cells (PBMCs), taken before the second cycle of nivolumab. The sequence was collected from a human donor with classical Hodgkin lymphoma. The chain couples TRBV7-9 to TRBJ1-6; the match to TRBD1 covers 10 bases. The CDR3 is CASSWTGGYNSPLHF. The CDR3 bases are TGTGCCAGCAGCTGGACAGGGGGCTATAATTCACCCCTCCACTTT.